This TCR beta chain appears in the sequencing data of a study of blood T cells in healthy people across ages. Study-wide findings and caveats: It was the long-lived donors that had more naive CD4+ cells and higher diversity than aged donors.

Donors were healthy Caucasian individuals from Russia aged about 6 to 90. Each sample provided at least 5.5 micrograms of extracted total RNA. Together with a sample-barcoded 5' primer, a J-beta primer mix was included in a second PCR lasting roughly 6 to 12 cycles. TCRdb reprocessed the 5' RACE reads with MiXCR, giving one entry per CDR3 protein. Of 1,500,000 or so distinct CDR3 sequences in the sample, approximately 60% were seen once. Germline assignment: CDR1 DFQATT and CDR2 SNEGSKA (reference sequence). The CDR3 is made up of 15 amino acids. The V and J ends lost 7 bases and 2 bases respectively, with 19 bases between them. This clonotype was found a few times. Its antigen remains unknown.

Sequenced: blood. This chain uses TRBV20-1 with TRBJ2-3; a weak D match, TRBD2 (7 bases). This receptor was taken from a man aged 18 to 30 in good health. The chain's CDR3 is CSGQGQRGNTDTQYF. The CDR3 bases are TGCAGTGGTCAGGGGCAGCGGGGTAACACAGATACGCAGTATTTT.